This T cell receptor (beta chain) was recorded in a study of blood T cells in healthy people across ages. For this clonotype: What it binds is not known.

Through a sample-barcoded 5' primer and a J-beta primer mix, a second PCR was run for roughly 7 to 11 cycles. MiXCR, run by TCRdb on the 5' RACE reads, gives a single entry per CDR3 protein. The profile shows just under 750,000 distinct CDR3 sequences, 22% of them singletons. Whole-study findings and limits: Older age coincided with a roughly linear decline in TCR beta diversity per million T cells.

V lost 6 bases and J lost 7; bases outside the gene matches: 8. CDR1 and CDR2 (germline): SQVTM, ANQGSEA. The CDR3 is made up of 13 amino acids. Sequencing used blood. V usage is TRBV29-1 and J usage is TRBJ2-2; 7 positions agree with TRBD2. This sequence originates from a man in his 70s in good health. The CDR3 region is CSVIHSGGGELFF. The CDR3 DNA sequence: TGCAGCGTCATCCATTCGGGGGGCGGGGAGCTGTTTTTT.